This is a list of T cell receptor beta chains from one sample in a study of blood T cell repertoires in COVID-19. This table comes from immunoSEQ multiplex PCR, and its TCRdb copy is limited to in-frame clones, with some not included. The sample yields 200,000 to 250,000 clones, 86% seen once. The material sequenced was PBMCs or T cells enriched from blood (not recorded which). Receptor source: a woman in her forties with acute COVID-19. CDR3s include the opening cysteine and the closing phenylalanine or tryptophan. Fields, in order: J gene, V gene, D gene, clone size, CDR3 DNA, CDR3 protein. The D gene is left open where the match is weak. A row's size may be missing; if present it is once, few, many or a size class.

TRBJ1-1 TRBV30 . . TGTGCCTGGAGTGTACAAGGGAGCACTGAAGCTTTCTTT CAWSVQGSTEAFF
TRBJ1-1 TRBV19 . once TGTGCCAGTACCCCCGTGCGGGGGAAATTTAATGAAGCTTTCTTT CASTPVRGKFNEAFF
TRBJ1-5 TRBV6-4 . . TGTGCCAGCAGTGCAGTATCTGGGCCCAATCAGCCCCAGCATTTT CASSAVSGPNQPQHF
TRBJ1-5 TRBV19 . . TGTGCCAGTAGGTCGACAGAACTTTTGAATCAGCCCCAGCATTTT CASRSTELLNQPQHF
TRBJ1-2 TRBV2 TRBD1 . TGTGCCAGCAGTCCACAGGGGGCGAACTATGGCTACACCTTC CASSPQGANYGYTF
TRBJ1-4 TRBV11-2 . . TGTGCCAGCATGCGTGCGGGCGGAACTAATGAAAAACTGTTTTTT CASMRAGGTNEKLFF
TRBJ2-3 TRBV7-6 TRBD2 . TGTGCCAGCAGCTTAGCGGCGGGACTAGCGGGAGGGCCTGTGCAGTATTTT CASSLAAGLAGGPVQYF
TRBJ2-3 TRBV24-1 . . TGTGCCACCAGTGATCCTAGACAGAACACAGATACGCAGTATTTT CATSDPRQNTDTQYF
TRBJ1-1 TRBV28 . once TGTGCCAGCCACTCCCACACAGGGCGCACTGAAGCTTTCTTT CASHSHTGRTEAFF
TRBJ1-2 TRBV19 TRBD1 . TGTGCCAGTAAGGACAGGGCGTGGGGAGGCTACACCTTC CASKDRAWGGYTF
TRBJ2-1 TRBV3-1/TRBV3-2 TRBD2 . TGTGCCAGCAGCCCTCTCCGGGGGGGTTCTAACAATGAGCAGTTCTTC CASSPLRGGSNNEQFF
TRBJ1-5 TRBV6-5 TRBD1 . TGTGCCAGCAAGCAACCGGGACAGGGAAGTCAGCCCCAGCATTTT CASKQPGQGSQPQHF
TRBJ2-1 TRBV11-3 TRBD2 few TGTGCCAGCAGCCACGGACTAGCGGCCTACAATGAGCAGTTCTTC CASSHGLAAYNEQFF